The next 17 T cell receptor beta chains were all read from a single sample in a study of OX40 agonist ivuxolimab in advanced cancers. Using immunoSEQ multiplex PCR, the repertoire was profiled, and TCRdb retains in-frame clones only, with some absent. This table holds 90,000 to 100,000 clones, over 85% found once. Sequenced material: CD4+ or CD8+ T cells sorted from blood, taken in a trial of the OX40 agonist ivuxolimab. The source is an adult with an advanced solid tumor such as melanoma, head and neck, liver or kidney cancer.

The chain combines TRBV5-4 with TRBJ2-7; weak D call: TRBD1 (7 bases). Looked up from germline, CDR1 is SGHNT and CDR2 is YYREEE (reference sequence). V dropped 3 bases and J dropped 4 bases, with 17 bases sitting between them. The CDR3 covers 15 residues. As DNA, the CDR3 is TGTGCCAGCAGCTCCGCTAACGCGGGACAGTACGAGCAGTACTTC. Translating gives CASSSANAGQYEQYF.

The genes are TRBV6-5 and TRBJ1-1, with D possibly being TRBD1 (6 bases). The CDR3 is 14 amino acids. Germline V CDR1 and CDR2: MNHEY, SVGAGI. V was shortened by 1 base and J by 6 bases, with 12 bases between the two germline ends. CDR3 residues: CASSYFTKGAEAFF. CDR3 DNA: TGTGCCAGCAGTTACTTTACTAAGGGGGCTGAAGCTTTCTTT.

This chain uses TRBV5-5 with TRBJ1-1; weak D call: TRBD1 (5 bases). Germline assignment: CDR1 SGHKS and CDR2 YYEKEE (reference sequence). Trimming pared 4 bases from V and 3 bases from J, leaving 7 bases between. This CDR3 is 12 amino acids long. The CDR3 spells CASSVRDTEAFF. Here the CDR3 DNA reads TGTGCCAGCAGCGTCAGGGACACTGAAGCTTTCTTT.

Here the CDR3 reads CASSSPDRENTEAFF. The DNA of the CDR3 is TGCGCCAGCAGTAGCCCGGACAGGGAGAACACTGAAGCTTTCTTT. The chain has TRBV23-1 and TRBJ1-1; TRBD1 matches at 8 bases. TRBV23-1 is annotated as an ORF whose role is uncertain. The CDR3 is 15 amino acids. Trimming removed 5 bases from V and 1 base from J; junction bases left unmatched: 6.

The chain couples TRBV5-1 to TRBJ1-6; D is perhaps TRBD1 (5 bases). The length of the CDR3 is 15 residues. The germline V gene encodes CDR1 SGHRS and CDR2 YFSETQ. Trimming left V 0 bases short and J 6 bases short, with 10 bases between. CDR3 coding DNA: TGCGCCAGCAGCTTGGACCGGGGCAGTAATTCACCCCTCCACTTT. Residues: CASSLDRGSNSPLHF.

The chain is built from TRBV7-6 and TRBJ2-7; 13 bases line up with TRBD2. CDR3 length: 15 residues. V lost 4 bases to trimming and J lost 6 bases; unmatched junction nucleotides: 6. Germline CDR1 and CDR2: SGHVS and FNYEAQ. CDR3 DNA: TGTGCCAGCAGCTCCGGACTAGCGGGGGTCTCCGAGCAGTACTTC. Encoded protein: CASSSGLAGVSEQYF.

The chain joins TRBV7-3 to TRBJ2-5, with 8 bases matching TRBD1. Germline lookup yields CDR1 SGHTA and CDR2 FQGTGA. After removal of 5 bases from V and 3 bases from J, the junction contained 8 bases not matched to a gene. This CDR3 is 15 amino acids long. In nucleotides, the CDR3 is TGTGCCAGCAGCCCACAGGGGGGCGGGGAAGAGACCCAGTACTTC. Translating it yields CASSPQGGGEETQYF. Variable domain in full (rest from reference TRBV7-3 and TRBJ2-5): GAGVSQTPSNKVTEKGKYVELRCDPISGHTALYWYRQSLGQGPEFLIYFQGTGAADDSGLPNDRFFAVRPEGSVSTLKIQRTERGDSAVYLCASSPQGGGEETQYFGPGTRLLVL.

This rearrangement joins TRBV4-2 to TRBJ2-1, with D unresolved. Trimming removed 6 bases at V and 7 bases at J, with 19 bases between. The germline gives CDR1 LGHNA, CDR2 YNFKEQ. CDR3 length: 15 residues. The CDR3 DNA sequence: TGTGCCAGCAGTCCGGCGGAGCCACCGGGTAATGAGCAGTTCTTC. It translates to CASSPAEPPGNEQFF.

This chain uses TRBV4-1 with TRBJ1-6, with D perhaps matching TRBD1 (5 bases). Trimming pared 2 bases from V and 8 bases from J, leaving 19 bases between. This CDR3 contains 17 residues. The germline V gene has CDR1 MGHRA and CDR2 YSYEKL. The CDR3 sequence is CASSQYPQGPRDSPLHF. Written as DNA, the CDR3 is TGCGCCAGCAGCCAATACCCTCAGGGACCTAGGGATTCACCCCTCCACTTT.

The chain recombines TRBV19 with TRBJ1-1; TRBD1 is a possible D gene (6 bases). From germline, CDR1 is LNHDA and CDR2 SQIVND (reference sequence). This CDR3 has 14 residues. Trimming took off 6 bases at V and 0 bases at J, with 11 bases between the two ends. This chain's CDR3 is CASSKDSMNTEAFF. CDR3 in DNA: TGTGCCAGTAGCAAGGACAGCATGAACACTGAAGCTTTCTTT. Together with reference TRBV19 and TRBJ1-1, the CDR3 gives the full variable domain: DGGITQSPKYLFRKEGQNVTLSCEQNLNHDAMYWYRQDPGQGLRLIYYSQIVNDFQKGDIAEGYSVSREKKESFPLTVTSAQKNPTAFYLCASSKDSMNTEAFFGQGTRLTVV.

This chain uses TRBV4-1 with TRBJ2-5, with 7 bases identical to TRBD2. This CDR3 region has 14 residues. Germline CDR1 is MGHRA and CDR2 is YSYEKL. The J segment lost 7 bases and the V segment lost 0 bases, leaving 5 bases of the junction unmatched. The CDR3 is CASSQDEERGTQYF. DNA for the CDR3: TGCGCCAGCAGCCAAGACGAGGAGCGGGGGACCCAGTACTTC.

The chain recombines TRBV5-1 with TRBJ1-6, with D possibly matching TRBD1 (5 bases). Per germline, CDR1 SGHRS and CDR2 YFSETQ. The CDR3 loop spans 15 amino acids. V lost 0 bases and J 6 bases, leaving 10 bases between the germline ends. The CDR3 sequence: CASSLGSGGNSPLHF. The CDR3 DNA follows: TGCGCCAGCAGCTTGGGCTCGGGGGGTAATTCACCCCTCCACTTT.

This clone was recorded a few times. The gene calls are TRBV4-2 and TRBJ1-3, with a weak D call TRBD1 (6 bases). Trimming stripped 0 bases from V and 2 bases from J, with 11 bases between. The germline gives CDR1 LGHNA, CDR2 YNFKEQ. The CDR3 totals 16 residues. This CDR3 reads CASSQEGGGAGNTIYF. CDR3 bases: TGTGCCAGCAGCCAAGAAGGGGGGGGCGCTGGAAACACCATATATTTT.

The chain combines TRBV30 with TRBJ1-1, with D uncertain. Per germline, CDR1 GTSNPN and CDR2 SVGIG (reference sequence). This CDR3 comprises 15 residues. V was trimmed by 0 bases and J by 1 base, leaving 12 bases between them. CDR3 sequence (DNA): TGTGCCTGGAGTGTACTGTGGGGTTCGAACACTGAAGCTTTCTTT. It codes for CAWSVLWGSNTEAFF.

This chain joins TRBV4-1 and TRBJ1-2, with 8 bases that match TRBD1. After removal of 5 bases from V and 10 bases from J, the junction contained 9 bases not matched to a gene. CDR1 and CDR2 (germline): MGHRA, YSYEKL. This CDR3 is 13 amino acids long. The CDR3 coding sequence is TGCGCCAGCAGCACCAGGACTCAGGGGGCCTACACCTTC. Translating it yields CASSTRTQGAYTF.

Concerning this clone: A much bigger clone sits one base away, suggesting this may be a read error. In this CDR3 the conserved last residue, phenylalanine or tryptophan, is missing, so a read error is likely. CDR3 amino acids: CASSVGDSNTEAFL. The CDR3 nucleotides read TGTGCCAGCAGCGTAGGGGACAGTAACACTGAAGCTTTCCTT. The rearrangement joins TRBV9 to TRBJ1-1; 7 bases align to TRBD1. In germline, CDR1 is SGDLS, CDR2 YYNGEE. CDR3 length equals 14 residues. V lost 0 bases and J lost 2; bases outside the gene matches: 1.

The chain couples TRBV19 to TRBJ1-3, with TRBD1 matching over 8 bases. The CDR3 consists of 13 residues. J was trimmed by 3 bases and V by 6 bases; bases with no gene match: 1. Germline-derived CDR1 and CDR2 are LNHDA and SQIVND (reference sequence). This CDR3 is CASRTGGGNTIYF. For the CDR3, the DNA is TGTGCCAGTAGAACAGGGGGTGGAAACACCATATATTTT.